The subject of this entry is one T cell receptor (beta chain). Its antigen is not identified. Researchers ran the PCR with 60 Vbeta and 13 Jbeta primers. Clones were read by immunoSEQ multiplex PCR, and TCRdb kept only the in-frame ones, dropping some. The sample has more than 75,000 clones, 70% to 80% seen once. The record originates from a study of cytomegalovirus exposure and HLA in healthy donors. About the research overall: Around 78 million unique TCR sequences came from HLA-typed donors in an early release.

Study-level results: TCR association rates varied by HLA locus in a later analysis, with DRB1 highest and HLA-C lowest. For most TCR beta V segments, an earlier analysis put the productive rate at about 90% or about 30% of the time. At a 0.05 false discovery rate, a later analysis found over 15,000 TCR beta sequences to be associated with HLA alleles.

The CDR3 loop spans 13 amino acids. The V and J ends lost 7 bases and 5 bases, in that order; junction bases with no gene match: 9. Germline CDR1 SQVTM, CDR2 ANQGSEA. The clonotype originates from a woman aged 40 to 50 in good health and CMV-seropositive. Material: PBMCs. The chain is built from TRBV29-1 and TRBJ1-1; 8 bases map to TRBD1. The CDR3 sequence: CSAATGGGTEAFF. The CDR3 bases are TGCAGCGCTGCTACAGGGGGGGGAACTGAAGCTTTCTTT.